These 8 T cell receptor beta chains were sequenced from one sample in a study of metastatic and nonmetastatic thyroid tumors. TCRdb recomputed clones from the PCR reads via MiXCR. The sample holds around 28,000 clones, roughly 4% seen once. Not a single patient had been given any form of treatment at any point before undergoing thyroid surgery. The sample consisted of blood. These receptors were collected from a male donor with papillary thyroid cancer or a benign thyroid nodule (not recorded which). Some clones in this sample may be carry-over from other donors' samples.

This clone was seen at least ten times. J is TRBJ2-1 and V is TRBV7-9; TRBD2 aligns across 13 bases. The CDR3 runs to 15 residues. After removal of 5 bases from V and 10 bases from J, the junction contained 8 bases not matched to a gene. Germline V gene data show CDR1 as SEHNR and CDR2 as FQNEAQ (reference sequence). The chain's CDR3 is CASSHAGLAGNEQFF. CDR3 DNA sequence: TGTGCCAGCAGCCATGCGGGACTAGCGGGAAACGAGCAGTTCTTC.

This clone was counted only a few times. This sequence joins TRBV27 and TRBJ1-6, with D unclear. CDR3 length: 15 residues. Germline CDR1 and CDR2: MNHEY and SMNVEV (reference sequence). The V and J ends lost 6 bases and 9 bases respectively, with 18 bases between them. CDR3 protein: CASRPLLGSSSPLHF. CDR3 DNA sequence: TGTGCCAGCAGACCCCTACTGGGCTCGAGTTCACCCCTCCACTTT.

The V and J genes are TRBV4-3 and TRBJ2-7; 9 bases fit TRBD2. The germline V gene encodes CDR1 LGHNA and CDR2 YSLEER. The CDR3 is made up of 15 amino acids. Losses at the gene ends were 2 bases for V and 1 base for J; bases not matched to a gene: 3. CDR3 sequence: CASSQILAGSYEQYF. DNA of the CDR3: TGCGCCAGCAGCCAAATCCTAGCGGGATCCTACGAGCAGTACTTC.

This clone is classed as medium-sized. The chain recombines TRBV28 with TRBJ2-6; D is tentatively TRBD1 or TRBD2 (5 bases each). Germline loops: CDR1 MDHEN, CDR2 SYDVKM. The CDR3 loop spans 18 amino acids. Trimming pared 5 bases from V and 0 bases from J, leaving 17 bases between. The CDR3 nucleotides read TGTGCCAGCAGTCCGCTCGGGGCCTCGTCCTCTGGGGCCAACGTCCTGACTTTC. Translating gives CASSPLGASSSGANVLTF. Drawing the rest from reference TRBV28 and TRBJ2-6, the complete variable domain is DVKVTQSSRYLVKRTGEKVFLECVQDMDHENMFWYRQDPGLGLRLIYFSYDVKMKEKGDIPEGYSVSREKKERFSLILESASTNQTSMYLCASSPLGASSSGANVLTFGAGSRLTVL.

This clone is medium-sized by share. The V and J genes are TRBV7-7 and TRBJ2-2, with D perhaps assigned TRBD1 or TRBD2 (5 bases each). The V gene lost 5 bases and the J gene lost 8 bases, with 12 bases spanning the gap. The CDR3 has 13 residues. Germline V gene data show CDR1 as SSHAT and CDR2 as FNYEAQ (reference sequence). The CDR3 DNA is TGTGCCAGCAGCGTTGGGACCTATGGGGAGCTGTTTTTT. It encodes CASSVGTYGELFF.

On this clone: Since a much larger clone is just one base distant, this may be a read error. The V and J genes are TRBV27 and TRBJ2-2; D not certain. Deletions cut 5 bases from V and 2 bases from J, with 9 bases between. There are 14 residues in the CDR3. CDR1 is MNHEY and CDR2 is SMNVEV in the germline V gene (reference sequence). The CDR3 region has the DNA TGTGCCAGCAGTAACGGGTCAAACACCGGGGAGCTGTTTTTT. Encoded protein: CASSNGSNTGELFF.

This clone was seen a handful of times. This chain connects TRBV6-2 or TRBV6-3 to TRBJ1-1; no clear D gene. Germline lookup yields CDR1 MNHEY and CDR2 SVGEGT. V lost 0 bases, J lost 0 bases, and 8 bases lay in between. This CDR3 contains 15 residues. CDR3: CASSYSTGVNTEAFF. CDR3 bases: TGTGCCAGCAGTTACTCGACCGGAGTGAACACTGAAGCTTTCTTT.

This clone is categorized as medium-sized. This chain uses TRBV19 with TRBJ2-7; no clear D gene. The germline V gene encodes CDR1 LNHDA and CDR2 SQIVND (reference sequence). The CDR3 is made up of 9 amino acids. Between the trimmed V and J ends, which lost 6 bases and 3 bases, there was a span of 0 bases. The chain's CDR3 is CASSYEQYF. The CDR3 coding sequence is TGTGCCAGTAGCTACGAGCAGTACTTC.